One and the same sample provided the 19 T cell receptor beta chains below, sequenced in a study of tissue T cells after allogeneic stem cell transplantation. Repertoires were generated with immunoSEQ multiplex PCR, while TCRdb's copy carries only in-frame clones and drops some. The sample gives 42,000 or so clones, approximately 92% of which show up once; 3.5% to 4% is in the top ten. The material was blood, obtained before transplantation. The receptors originated from a woman between 40 and 69 years old who later had graft-versus-host disease after an allogeneic stem cell transplant.

The sample holds one count of this clone. V and J are TRBV5-1 and TRBJ2-3; weak D call: TRBD1 (5 bases). Trimming removed 4 bases at V and 0 bases at J, with 12 bases between. Germline V gives CDR1 SGHRS, CDR2 YFSETQ. The CDR3 loop spans 15 amino acids. CDR3 bases: TGCGCCAGCAGCCCACAGGCCTCTAGCACAGATACGCAGTATTTT. Its translation: CASSPQASSTDTQYF. The variable domain in full, completed from reference TRBV5-1 and TRBJ2-3, reads KAGVTQTPRYLIKTRGQQVTLSCSPISGHRSVSWYQQTPGQGLQFLFEYFSETQRNKGNFPGRFSGRQFSNSRSEMNVSTLELGDSALYLCASSPQASSTDTQYFGPGTRLTVL.

V is TRBV5-1 and J is TRBJ2-1; D not certain. The CDR3 totals 16 residues. Germline lookup yields CDR1 SGHRS and CDR2 YFSETQ. Trimming cost V 0 bases and J 0 bases, with 10 bases left between them. CDR3 sequence: CASSLASVSSYNEQFF. The CDR3 DNA reads as TGCGCCAGCAGCTTGGCCTCGGTGAGCTCCTACAATGAGCAGTTCTTC.

Only a few counts were recorded for this clone. This chain joins TRBV7-9 and TRBJ1-2; D call uncertain. Germline values: CDR1 SEHNR, CDR2 FQNEAQ (reference sequence). The CDR3 totals 11 residues. V shed 4 bases and J shed 9 bases, with 9 bases lying between them. CDR3 protein: CASSYERSYTF. In nucleotides, the CDR3 is TGTGCCAGCAGCTACGAGAGAAGCTACACCTTC. The variable domain in full, completed from reference TRBV7-9 and TRBJ1-2, reads DTGVSQNPRHKITKRGQNVTFRCDPISEHNRLYWYRQTLGQGPEFLTYFQNEAQLEKSRLLSDRFSAERPKGSFSTLEIQRTEQGDSAMYLCASSYERSYTFGSGTRLTVV.

This chain connects TRBV6-5 to TRBJ1-5; D is ambiguous. The CDR3 has 14 residues. CDR1 and CDR2 from the germline V gene are MNHEY and SVGAGI. V lost 4 bases to trimming and J lost 3 bases, with 10 bases between them. CDR3 DNA: TGTGCCAGCAGTTCCCAGGTGAACAATCAGCCCCAGCATTTT. Its protein is CASSSQVNNQPQHF.

This rearrangement joins TRBV19 to TRBJ2-4; D is possibly TRBD1 (6 bases). The germline V and J ends were trimmed by 10 bases and 1 base, with 14 bases remaining between them. This CDR3 has 14 amino acids. Germline CDR1 and CDR2: LNHDA and SQIVND (reference sequence). The CDR3 here is CATKDSVAKNIQYF. The CDR3 DNA follows: TGTGCCACCAAGGACAGTGTGGCCAAAAACATTCAGTACTTC.

This rearrangement joins TRBV4-3 to TRBJ2-1; 13 bases agree with TRBD2. CDR3 length: 18 residues. Germline V gene data show CDR1 as LGHNA and CDR2 as YSLEER. V dropped 0 bases and J dropped 8; count of bases not matched to a gene: 10. In DNA, the CDR3 is TGCGCCAGCAGCCAAGATAGACTAGCGGGAGGCCGGGGTGATGAGCAGTTCTTC. Translated, it gives CASSQDRLAGGRGDEQFF.

CDR3 sequence (DNA): TGTGCCAGCTCACCAATAGACAGGACTCCAGGTGGCTACACCTTC. As protein: CASSPIDRTPGGYTF. The J gene is TRBJ1-2, the V gene TRBV18, with D possibly matching TRBD1 (6 bases). V was cut by 2 bases and J by 7 bases, with 17 bases left in between. Per germline, CDR1 KGHSH and CDR2 LQKENI. There are 15 residues in the CDR3.

This chain connects TRBV12-3 or TRBV12-4 to TRBJ1-1; no clear D gene. The CDR3 covers 13 residues. V was trimmed by 3 bases and J by 1 base, leaving 6 bases between them. In DNA, the CDR3 is TGTGCCAGCAGTTTCACTTCGAACACTGAAGCTTTCTTT. Translation: CASSFTSNTEAFF.

The chain joins TRBV5-1 to TRBJ2-3, with D possibly being TRBD2 (6 bases). The CDR3 contains 16 residues. Germline lookup yields CDR1 SGHRS and CDR2 YFSETQ. Trimming removed 3 bases from V and 2 bases from J, with 16 bases in between. The CDR3: CASSSASEGNTDTQYF. In DNA form, the CDR3 reads TGCGCCAGCAGCTCTGCTAGCGAGGGAAACACAGATACGCAGTATTTT.

The V gene is TRBV6-2 or TRBV6-3, the J gene TRBJ2-3, with 14 bases that match TRBD2. This CDR3 has 15 residues. Trimming at V came to 5 bases and at J to 8 bases, leaving 6 bases not matched to a gene. Germline V gene data show CDR1 as MNHEY and CDR2 as SVGEGT. In DNA form, the CDR3 reads TGTGCCAGCAGTACCTCGACTAGCGGGAGGGGTACGCAGTATTTT. Its translation is CASSTSTSGRGTQYF.

This chain connects TRBV24-1 to TRBJ1-5; 8 nucleotides align to TRBD1. This CDR3 has 13 amino acids. Unmatched junction bases numbered 0, after V lost 5 bases and J lost 4 bases. Germline V gives CDR1 KGHDR, CDR2 SFDVKD. The CDR3: CATSGQGNQPQHF. The CDR3 DNA reads TGTGCCACCAGTGGACAGGGGAATCAGCCCCAGCATTTT.

This chain connects TRBV10-1 to TRBJ2-1; 12 bases fit TRBD2. Trimming cost V 0 bases and J 15 bases; bases outside gene matches: 6. There are 14 residues in the CDR3. Germline CDR1 and CDR2: WNHNN and SYGVQD (reference sequence). CDR3 residues: CASSESKLAGGLFF. DNA for the CDR3: TGCGCCAGCAGTGAGTCGAAACTAGCGGGAGGACTGTTCTTC.

The V gene is TRBV3-1 (or the pseudogene TRBV3-2), the J gene TRBJ1-2, with D perhaps matching TRBD1 (5 bases). The germline V gene encodes CDR1 LGHDT and CDR2 YNNKEL (reference sequence). Trimming stripped 1 base from V and 8 bases from J, with 14 bases between. The CDR3 consists of 14 residues. The CDR3 nucleotides are TGTGCCAGCAGCCAAGGGGGGGACGGTTGGGGCTACACCTTC. This gives the protein CASSQGGDGWGYTF.

The rearrangement links TRBV7-2 to TRBJ2-7, with 9 bases that match TRBD2. This CDR3 is built from 15 residues. Trimming took 0 bases from V and 5 from J; bases not matched to a gene: 5. Germline CDR1 SGHTA, CDR2 FQGNSA. Here the CDR3 reads CASSLAGTSSDEQYF. The CDR3 DNA is TGTGCCAGCAGCTTAGCGGGGACTAGCTCAGACGAGCAGTACTTC.

This rearrangement joins TRBV6-5 to TRBJ2-7, with D uncertain. The CDR3 is 12 amino acids. V was cut by 5 bases and J by 6 bases, with 11 bases left in between. Per germline, CDR1 MNHEY and CDR2 SVGAGI. CDR3 DNA: TGTGCCAGCAGTCCCCCGTCCCCCGAGCAGTACTTC. This encodes CASSPPSPEQYF.

CDR3 loop: CASNNQGARLDYGYTF. CDR3 nucleotide sequence: TGTGCCAGCAACAATCAGGGGGCGCGTCTTGATTATGGCTACACCTTC. J is TRBJ1-2 and V is TRBV21-1; the D call TRBD1 from the table was never checked on the DNA. TRBV21-1 is reported as a pseudogene. This CDR3 region has 16 residues.

The CDR3 reads CASSQVRSDTQYF. The CDR3 DNA follows: TGTGCCAGCAGCCAAGTCAGGTCAGATACGCAGTATTTT. The chain carries TRBV14 and TRBJ2-3; no clear D gene. Trimming took 1 base from V and 4 from J, leaving 6 bases between them. The germline V gene encodes CDR1 SGHDN and CDR2 FVKESK. The CDR3 contains 13 residues. The full variable domain, in which reference TRBV14 and TRBJ2-3 provide the parts outside the CDR3, is EAGVTQFPSHSVIEKGQTVTLRCDPISGHDNLYWYRRVMGKEIKFLLHFVKESKQDESGMPNNRFLAERTGGTYSTLKVQPAELEDSGVYFCASSQVRSDTQYFGPGTRLTVL.

The rearrangement links TRBV19 to TRBJ1-2; 9 nucleotides line up with TRBD1. Per the germline V gene, CDR1 is LNHDA and CDR2 is SQIVND (reference sequence). The CDR3 has 15 amino acids. V dropped 2 bases and J dropped 2; count of bases not matched to a gene: 3. CDR3 in amino acids: CASSIPGQGNYGYTF. For the CDR3, the DNA is TGTGCCAGTAGTATACCGGGACAGGGAAACTATGGCTACACCTTC.

The table lists this clone with a few counts. The V and J genes are TRBV18 and TRBJ2-7; D is ambiguous. This CDR3 contains 14 residues. V was shortened by 0 bases and J by 3 bases, with 9 bases between the two germline ends. Germline V lookup: CDR1 KGHSH, CDR2 LQKENI. The CDR3 nucleotides read TGTGCCAGCTCACCACCCCTTAGAAGCTACGAGCAGTACTTC. It yields the protein CASSPPLRSYEQYF.